This TCR beta chain comes out of a study of blood T cell repertoires in COVID-19. Participant ages covered about 18 to 95 years across 24 US areas. Cohorts were determined from participant-reported clinical history. Someone with COVID-19 had been met by exposed participants within 2 weeks before study entry. The V end was cut by 7 bases, the J end by 7 bases, with 14 bases between. CDR1 and CDR2 from the germline V gene are MNHEY and SVGAGI. CDR3 length: 13 amino acids. In the authors' methods: Amplifying reference gene primers gave estimates of nucleated cell counts. Sequencing was performed with immunoSEQ multiplex PCR; in TCRdb, only in-frame clones are kept and a portion is missing. That table is the source of V, J and clone size, and D and trimming were worked out from the DNA. The data contain about 270,000 clones, more than 85% of them singletons.

This clonotype originated in a man aged 40-55 years who had been exposed to COVID-19. The chain has TRBV6-5 and TRBJ2-1; D possibly corresponds to TRBD1 (5 bases). Sequenced: PBMCs or T cells enriched from blood (not recorded which). This CDR3 is CASIGVSWNEQFF. For the CDR3, the DNA is TGTGCCAGCATAGGGGTCAGCTGGAATGAGCAGTTCTTC.